The source of this TCR beta chain is a study of spatial heterogeneity in lung cancer. On the study more broadly: Sequence detection consistently recorded a greater number of beta-chain than alpha-chain sequences.

CDR3 size: 12 residues. CDR1 is MNHEY, CDR2 SMNVEV, per germline (reference sequence). The trim removed 9 bases at V and 9 bases at J, leaving 8 bases unmatched. Time point described: sample taken at primary tumor resection. Whole RNA came from tumor, nontumor lung or frozen PBMC and was sequenced without being sorted. Every cDNA TCR molecule received its own unique molecular identifier. TCRdb called the 5' RACE reads again in MiXCR, with one record for every CDR3 protein. The table includes 39,000 or so distinct CDR3 sequences, 6.5% to 8.5% detected once. The material was PBMCs, obtained at surgery. This clonotype was sampled from a male donor with early-stage non-small cell lung cancer. The chain recombines TRBV27 with TRBJ2-7, with TRBD1 matching over 10 bases. The CDR3 sequence is CARPGTGVGQYV. The CDR3 DNA is TGTGCCAGGCCAGGGACAGGGGTTGGGCAGTACGTC.